This T cell receptor (beta chain) emerged from a study of beta chain features in type 1 diabetes. The CDR3 is made up of 10 amino acids. V lost 4 bases and J lost 6, with 4 bases in between. Reverse transcribing all isolated RNA meant expressed TCRB transcripts were sequenced. The repertoire was sequenced with immunoSEQ multiplex PCR; TCRdb's copy has only in-frame clones and lacks some. The sample consists of around 500,000 clones, roughly 10% of them appearing once. Specimen: naive CD4+ T cells from blood. This chain joins TRBV23-1 and TRBJ2-7; D ambiguous. TRBV23-1 belongs to the ORF category, with a function that is uncertain. This receptor was obtained from a young woman in good health. CDR3 sequence: CASSRREQYF. In DNA, the CDR3 is TGCGCCAGCAGTCGCCGCGAGCAGTACTTC.